This entry lists 5 T cell receptor beta chains sequenced from one sample in a study of blood T cell repertoires in COVID-19. TCRdb's copy holds only in-frame clones and misses some; the assay was immunoSEQ multiplex PCR. The sample includes about 250,000 clones, around 87% of them seen just once. The sequenced sample was peripheral blood. These receptor sequences come from a woman in her sixties with COVID-19, enrolled during active disease.

This chain connects TRBV3-1 (or the pseudogene TRBV3-2) to TRBJ1-3; possible D gene TRBD1, 6 bases. Germline CDR1 is LGHDT and CDR2 is YNNKEL (reference sequence). Deletions cut 0 bases from V and 4 bases from J, with 19 bases between. The CDR3 covers 18 residues. The CDR3 DNA is TGTGCCAGCAGCCAAGAGTACAGGTCTTGGACAGCGGGAAACACCATATATTTT. Amino acids: CASSQEYRSWTAGNTIYF.

This chain joins TRBV7-8 and TRBJ2-7; 11 bases align to TRBD1. CDR1 and CDR2 from the germline V gene are SGHVS and FQNEAQ. The CDR3 is made up of 16 amino acids. V lost 0 bases, J lost 2 bases, and 3 bases stayed unmatched. CDR3 loop: CASSLAGQGVPYEQYF. The CDR3 DNA sequence: TGTGCCAGCAGCTTAGCGGGACAGGGGGTCCCCTACGAGCAGTACTTC.

The genes are TRBV6-2 or TRBV6-3 and TRBJ1-5; D unresolved. Germline V gene sequence: CDR1 MNHEY, CDR2 SVGEGT. This CDR3 region has 16 residues. Trimming removed 6 bases from V and 0 bases from J, with 15 bases in between. CDR3 sequence reads: CASSNRYGVSNQPQHF. The CDR3 DNA sequence: TGTGCCAGCAGCAACAGATACGGGGTTAGCAATCAGCCCCAGCATTTT.

This clone has just a few counts. The J gene is TRBJ1-2, the V gene TRBV5-4, with D possibly matching TRBD1 (6 bases). The CDR3 length is 14 residues. V was shortened by 4 bases and J by 4 bases, with 14 bases between the two germline ends. CDR1 and CDR2 from the germline V gene are SGHNT and YYREEE (reference sequence). The CDR3: CASSKKGQFYGYTF. The CDR3 coding sequence is TGTGCCAGCAGCAAGAAAGGACAGTTCTATGGCTACACCTTC.

This clone appeared a single time. The chain recombines TRBV7-8 with TRBJ1-6; 7 bases match TRBD1. The CDR3 runs 16 residues. V shed 1 base and J 4 bases; nucleotides not matched to a gene: 4. Germline CDR1 reads SGHVS; CDR2 reads FQNEAQ. CDR3 residues: CASSLVSGGYNSPLHF. The CDR3 DNA follows: TGTGCCAGCAGCTTAGTATCAGGGGGGTATAATTCACCCCTCCACTTT.